Each of the 27 T cell receptor beta chains below was sequenced from the same sample in a study of human CD8 memory T cell subsets. UMI-labeled 5' RACE was used, and it produced the TCR beta libraries. From its re-call of the 5' RACE reads, TCRdb lists each CDR3 protein once, without DNA. The specimen's table records about 11,000 distinct CDR3 sequences. The sample was CD8+ stem-like memory T cells (TSCM and TCM) sorted from PBMCs. Subset here: stem-like memory CD8 T cells (TSTEM), CCR7+ PD-1- TIGIT-. The source of these receptors is a human donor in good health.

This clonotype ranks as medium-sized in terms of frequency. The gene calls are TRBV6-5 and TRBJ1-2. The CDR3 runs to 14 residues. CDR1 and CDR2 from the germline V gene are MNHEY and SVGAGI. Here the CDR3 reads CASSLSRALDGYTF.

Measured by frequency, this clonotype is medium-sized. The chain uses TRBV3-1 and TRBJ1-1. This CDR3 is 13 amino acids long. Germline V lookup: CDR1 LGHDT, CDR2 YNNKEL (reference sequence). The CDR3 reads CASSQGVNTEAFF. Drawing the rest from reference TRBV3-1 and TRBJ1-1, the complete variable domain is DTAVSQTPKYLVTQMGNDKSIKCEQNLGHDTMYWYKQDSKKFLKIMFSYNNKELIINETVPNRFSPKSPDKAHLNLHINSLELGDSAVYFCASSQGVNTEAFFGQGTRLTVV.

The J gene is TRBJ2-3, the V gene TRBV10-3; TCRdb selects TRBD2, and the lack of DNA leaves this call unchecked. CDR1 and CDR2 (germline): ENHRY, SYGVKD. This CDR3 has 15 residues. The CDR3 sequence is CAITKGTSGTDTQYF.

This chain links TRBV28 with TRBJ2-7; TCRdb outputs TRBD1, but without DNA this stays unchecked. Germline lookup yields CDR1 MDHEN and CDR2 SYDVKM. This CDR3 region has 14 residues. CDR3 sequence reads: CASSPLDTAYEQYF.

This rearrangement joins TRBV30 to TRBJ2-7; TCRdb's D call, TRBD2, is unchecked because there is no DNA. Looked up from germline, CDR1 is GTSNPN and CDR2 is SVGIG (reference sequence). CDR3 length equals 14 residues. CDR3: CAWSVGAGSDEQYF.

This chain connects TRBV7-9 to TRBJ2-5. Germline V gene sequence: CDR1 SEHNR, CDR2 FQNEAQ (reference sequence). The CDR3 loop spans 14 amino acids. CDR3 sequence: CASSHDLRQETQYF. The entire variable domain, with the rest obtained from reference TRBV7-9 and TRBJ2-5, is as follows: DTGVSQNPRHKITKRGQNVTFRCDPISEHNRLYWYRQTLGQGPEFLTYFQNEAQLEKSRLLSDRFSAERPKGSFSTLEIQRTEQGDSAMYLCASSHDLRQETQYFGPGTRLLVL.

The chain uses TRBV4-1 and TRBJ1-1. Germline assignment: CDR1 MGHRA and CDR2 YSYEKL. CDR3 size: 14 residues. CDR3 sequence: CASSFRGKNTEAFF.

J is TRBJ2-1 and V is TRBV12-3 or TRBV12-4; TCRdb's D gene call, TRBD2, goes unchecked for lack of DNA. The CDR3 totals 13 residues. CDR3 sequence reads: CASSNGPDNEQFF.

This rearrangement joins TRBV2 to TRBJ2-7; the TCRdb D gene call, TRBD1, has no DNA to confirm it. The CDR3 is made up of 15 amino acids. From germline, CDR1 is SNHLY and CDR2 FYNNEI. The CDR3 here is CASSDGGGQGDEQYF.

This clonotype ranks as medium-sized (0.01 to 0.1%) in terms of frequency. This chain uses TRBV7-9 with TRBJ2-1; TCRdb's assignment of TRBD1 cannot be checked, as there is no DNA. The CDR3 is made up of 16 amino acids. Germline CDR1 and CDR2: SEHNR and FQNEAQ (reference sequence). The CDR3 sequence: CASSLAQGTADNEQFF.

This clonotype ranks as medium-sized in terms of frequency. V and J are TRBV6-5 and TRBJ1-3; with no DNA, the TCRdb D assignment of TRBD1 cannot be verified. CDR1 and CDR2 from the germline V gene are MNHEY and SVGAGI. The CDR3 runs 15 residues. This chain's CDR3 is CASNPGADSGNTIYF.

This chain joins TRBV7-6 and TRBJ2-7; TCRdb names TRBD1, which stays unverified in the absence of DNA. CDR3 length: 14 amino acids. Germline V gene lookup returns CDR1 SGHVS and CDR2 FNYEAQ. The CDR3 spells CASSRTGGGSEQYF. Drawing the rest from reference TRBV7-6 and TRBJ2-7, the complete variable domain is GAGVSQSPRYKVTKRGQDVALRCDPISGHVSLYWYRQALGQGPEFLTYFNYEAQQDKSGLPNDRFSAERPEGSISTLTIQRTEQRDSAMYRCASSRTGGGSEQYFGPGTRLTVT.

In terms of frequency, this clonotype is medium-sized. The chain has TRBV4-1 and TRBJ2-1; the TCRdb call, TRBD2, lacks DNA for checking. Germline V lookup: CDR1 MGHRA, CDR2 YSYEKL. The CDR3 is made up of 14 amino acids. Here the CDR3 reads CASSQGLAGNEQFF.

This clonotype ranks as medium-sized in terms of frequency. This sequence joins TRBV2 and TRBJ2-7; TCRdb gives TRBD2 as the D gene, but with no DNA this cannot be confirmed. CDR1 SNHLY and CDR2 FYNNEI come from the germline V gene. The CDR3 has 15 amino acids. CDR3 sequence: CASRANSGAFYEQYF.

CDR3 sequence reads: CASSPTASSYNEQFF. This chain joins TRBV5-1 and TRBJ2-1. Looked up from germline, CDR1 is SGHRS and CDR2 is YFSETQ. The CDR3 runs to 15 residues.

The V call is TRBV7-2, the J call TRBJ2-2; the TCRdb D gene call, TRBD2, has no DNA to confirm it. The CDR3 is 14 amino acids. Per germline, CDR1 SGHTA and CDR2 FQGNSA. The CDR3 is CASTWTVNTGELFF.

The chain has TRBV20-1 and TRBJ2-1; the D gene TCRdb calls, TRBD2, cannot be checked with no DNA. The CDR3 runs to 18 residues. Germline loops: CDR1 DFQATT, CDR2 SNEGSKA (reference sequence). The CDR3 region is CSARDWGTSGAPYNEQFF.

This chain uses TRBV12-3 or TRBV12-4 with TRBJ2-2; TCRdb lists TRBD2, though no DNA is available to test this call. The CDR3 totals 15 residues. The CDR3 loop reads CASSLGGAVTGELFF.

The genes are TRBV10-3 and TRBJ2-5; TCRdb's D call of TRBD1 is untestable without DNA. This CDR3 is 14 amino acids long. Germline V gene sequence: CDR1 ENHRY, CDR2 SYGVKD. CDR3 loop: CAISPGQGKETQYF.

The chain is built from TRBV14 and TRBJ2-1. This CDR3 is 11 amino acids long. Germline V gene lookup returns CDR1 SGHDN and CDR2 FVKESK. CDR3: CASSPSHEQFF.

The V and J genes are TRBV6-2 or TRBV6-3 and TRBJ1-6. In germline, CDR1 is MNHEY, CDR2 SVGEGT. CDR3 length: 17 residues. CDR3: CASSYPGLSGVAAPLHF.

The V gene is TRBV11-3, the J gene TRBJ2-2; TCRdb calls TRBD1, which cannot be checked without DNA. The CDR3 totals 16 residues. Germline lookup yields CDR1 SGHNT and CDR2 YENEEA. The CDR3 sequence: CASSARDRGNTGELFF.

The chain couples TRBV3-1 to TRBJ2-5; the TRBD1 assignment by TCRdb is unverifiable without DNA. The germline V gene encodes CDR1 LGHDT and CDR2 YNNKEL (reference sequence). The CDR3 has 16 amino acids. CDR3: CASSPIIAGGDETQYF.

The chain joins TRBV11-1 to TRBJ1-1; the TRBD1 assignment by TCRdb is unverifiable without DNA. Germline V gene sequence: CDR1 SGHAT, CDR2 FQDESV (reference sequence). This CDR3 comprises 15 residues. CDR3: CASSEGQTVNTEAFF.

The rearrangement links TRBV27 to TRBJ2-5; as DNA is missing, the TRBD2 call by TCRdb cannot be tested. Germline CDR1 and CDR2: MNHEY and SMNVEV (reference sequence). CDR3 length: 15 residues. CDR3 protein: CASSPAGGLLETQYF.

This sequence joins TRBV27 and TRBJ1-5; checking the TCRdb D call of TRBD1 is not possible without DNA. Germline CDR1 is MNHEY and CDR2 is SMNVEV (reference sequence). The CDR3 is 16 residues long. Here the CDR3 reads CASSLSGREGYQPQHF.

The chain has TRBV6-1 and TRBJ2-2; TCRdb's assignment of TRBD1 cannot be checked, as there is no DNA. CDR3 length equals 18 residues. Germline lookup yields CDR1 MNHNS and CDR2 SASEGT. CDR3 protein: CASIFTTDSHPNTGELFF.